These 14 T cell receptor beta chains share one sample of origin, sequenced in a study of blood T cell repertoires in COVID-19. Here immunoSEQ multiplex PCR was the method, and the copy in TCRdb shows in-frame clones only, minus some. The sample has about 220,000 clones; around 84% are singletons. The sequencing input was peripheral blood. Receptors originate from a human donor in a cohort sampled during active COVID-19.

This chain uses TRBV28 with TRBJ2-4, with 7 bases aligning to TRBD1. The CDR3 length is 16 residues. In germline, CDR1 is MDHEN, CDR2 SYDVKM. The V and J ends lost 7 bases and 0 bases, in that order; junction bases with no gene match: 9. CDR3: CASTTGAHLAKNIQYF. The CDR3 DNA reads TGTGCCAGCACCACAGGGGCCCATTTAGCCAAAAACATTCAGTACTTC. The full variable domain, with the rest looked up from reference TRBV28 and TRBJ2-4, is DVKVTQSSRYLVKRTGEKVFLECVQDMDHENMFWYRQDPGLGLRLIYFSYDVKMKEKGDIPEGYSVSREKKERFSLILESASTNQTSMYLCASTTGAHLAKNIQYFGAGTRLSVL.

The rearrangement uses TRBV19 and TRBJ1-1; D is uncertain. Germline CDR1 LNHDA, CDR2 SQIVND (reference sequence). This CDR3 has 14 residues. V was pared by 2 bases and J by 1 base, with 8 bases between. The CDR3 spells CASSISHSNTEAFF. Here the CDR3 DNA reads TGTGCCAGTAGTATATCCCATTCGAACACTGAAGCTTTCTTT.

The sample holds a few counts of this clone. The rearrangement links TRBV5-1 to TRBJ1-4; 10 positions match TRBD1. In germline, CDR1 is SGHRS, CDR2 YFSETQ. V shed 4 bases and J 7 bases; nucleotides not matched to a gene: 4. The CDR3 consists of 14 residues. The CDR3 bases are TGCGCCAGCAGCGCCGGACAGGGGGGTGAAAAACTGTTTTTT. Its translation: CASSAGQGGEKLFF. The full variable domain, rest sourced from reference TRBV5-1 and TRBJ1-4, is KAGVTQTPRYLIKTRGQQVTLSCSPISGHRSVSWYQQTPGQGLQFLFEYFSETQRNKGNFPGRFSGRQFSNSRSEMNVSTLELGDSALYLCASSAGQGGEKLFFGSGTQLSVL.

The V gene is TRBV6-1, the J gene TRBJ2-7; no clear D gene. Trimming removed 0 bases from V and 2 bases from J, with 11 bases in between. The CDR3 is 15 amino acids. Germline loops: CDR1 MNHNS, CDR2 SASEGT. In nucleotides, the CDR3 is TGTGCCAGCAGTGAAGCAGACCAGCTAGCCTACGAGCAGTACTTC. Amino acids: CASSEADQLAYEQYF.

The chain recombines TRBV4-1 with TRBJ1-2, with 7 bases aligning to TRBD1. V lost 1 base to trimming and J lost 4 bases; unmatched junction nucleotides: 6. The CDR3 length is 15 residues. CDR1 and CDR2 from the germline V gene are MGHRA and YSYEKL. The CDR3 loop is CASSQVTGTVYGYTF. The CDR3 DNA follows: TGCGCCAGCAGCCAAGTGACCGGGACAGTCTATGGCTACACCTTC.

As DNA, the CDR3 is TGTGCCAGCAGTTCCCCAGCGGGAGGGACCCTCGAGCAGTACTTC. This gives the protein CASSSPAGGTLEQYF. The chain is built from TRBV6-5 and TRBJ2-7, with TRBD2 matching 10 bases. With 4 bases clipped from V and 6 bases from J, the junction kept 9 bases outside the gene matches. The CDR3 spans 15 residues. Germline V CDR1 and CDR2: MNHEY, SVGAGI.

The chain recombines TRBV7-9 with TRBJ2-5, with D hard to call. Germline CDR1 reads SEHNR; CDR2 reads FQNEAQ (reference sequence). Trimming cost V 2 bases and J 4 bases, with 14 bases left between them. The CDR3 covers 15 residues. CDR3 in DNA: TGTGCCAGCAGCTTATATGTCTCGTTAGTAGAGACCCAGTACTTC. Its protein product is CASSLYVSLVETQYF. Variable domain in full (rest from reference TRBV7-9 and TRBJ2-5): DTGVSQNPRHKITKRGQNVTFRCDPISEHNRLYWYRQTLGQGPEFLTYFQNEAQLEKSRLLSDRFSAERPKGSFSTLEIQRTEQGDSAMYLCASSLYVSLVETQYFGPGTRLLVL.

The chain combines TRBV7-8 with TRBJ2-7, with 10 positions matching TRBD2. The germline gives CDR1 SGHVS, CDR2 FQNEAQ. Germline trimming cut 3 bases from V and 5 bases from J; bases unmatched to any gene: 4. The CDR3 contains 14 residues. The CDR3 bases are TGTGCCAGCAGCTTGTTAGCGGGGGGCCACGAGCAGTACTTC. Translating it yields CASSLLAGGHEQYF.

This chain links TRBV7-2 with TRBJ2-7; D not certain. This CDR3 contains 14 residues. From germline, CDR1 is SGHTA and CDR2 FQGNSA. V was cut by 5 bases and J by 2 bases, with 13 bases left in between. CDR3 nucleotide sequence: TGTGCCAGCAGCACCACGACTGTAACCTACGAGCAGTACTTC. Protein: CASSTTTVTYEQYF.

The J gene is TRBJ1-2, the V gene TRBV7-6; D remains ambiguous. CDR1 SGHVS and CDR2 FNYEAQ come from the germline V gene. V lost 5 bases to trimming and J lost 6 bases, with 10 bases between them. The CDR3 spans 12 residues. For the CDR3, the DNA is TGTGCCAGCAGCCCGCGACACAATGGCTACACCTTC. Translated: CASSPRHNGYTF.

This chain connects TRBV11-1 to TRBJ1-5; tentative D call: TRBD1 (6 bases). Germline lookup yields CDR1 SGHAT and CDR2 FQDESV (reference sequence). V was clipped by 5 bases and J by 5 bases, with 7 bases between them. CDR3 length: 12 residues. The CDR3 loop is CASSKGDQPQHF. In nucleotides, the CDR3 is TGTGCCAGCAGCAAGGGGGATCAGCCCCAGCATTTT.

The chain links TRBV24-1 to TRBJ2-3; no definite D call. Germline CDR1 KGHDR, CDR2 SFDVKD. V gave up 4 bases and J gave up 2 bases, with 15 bases separating them. The CDR3 has 16 residues. The CDR3 reads CATSDPVVDPTDTQYF. The CDR3 DNA is TGTGCCACCAGTGACCCCGTTGTAGATCCCACAGATACGCAGTATTTT.

The chain links TRBV6-5 to TRBJ2-2, with 9 bases identical to TRBD2. V was clipped by 6 bases and J by 6 bases; unmatched bases: 8. The germline V gene encodes CDR1 MNHEY and CDR2 SVGAGI. The CDR3 totals 15 residues. The CDR3 region is CASRRGLAKAGELFF. The CDR3 bases are TGTGCCAGCAGGCGGGGACTAGCCAAGGCCGGGGAGCTGTTTTTT.

The chain joins TRBV6-2 or TRBV6-3 to TRBJ1-2; 9 positions agree with TRBD1. Germline trimming cut 0 bases from V and 4 bases from J; bases unmatched to any gene: 3. Germline values: CDR1 MNHEY, CDR2 SVGEGT. The CDR3 has 15 residues. CDR3 sequence: CASSYSGQGIYGYTF. The CDR3 DNA reads TGTGCCAGCAGTTACTCGGGACAGGGAATCTATGGCTACACCTTC.